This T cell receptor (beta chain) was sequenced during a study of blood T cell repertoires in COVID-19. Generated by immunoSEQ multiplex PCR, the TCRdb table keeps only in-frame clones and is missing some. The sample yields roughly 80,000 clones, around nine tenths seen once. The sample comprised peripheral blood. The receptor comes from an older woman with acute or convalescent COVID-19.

The CDR3 loop is CASSIGTDLGQETQYF. CDR3 DNA sequence: TGTGCCAGTAGTATAGGGACGGACTTAGGGCAAGAGACCCAGTACTTC. The V and J genes are TRBV19 and TRBJ2-5; tentative D call: TRBD2 (5 bases). V dropped 1 base and J dropped 2 bases, with 14 bases sitting between them. Per the germline V gene, CDR1 is LNHDA and CDR2 is SQIVND (reference sequence). This CDR3 comprises 16 residues. The variable domain in full, with the rest retrieved from reference TRBV19 and TRBJ2-5, is DGGITQSPKYLFRKEGQNVTLSCEQNLNHDAMYWYRQDPGQGLRLIYYSQIVNDFQKGDIAEGYSVSREKKESFPLTVTSAQKNPTAFYLCASSIGTDLGQETQYFGPGTRLLVL.